These T cell receptor beta chains were read from a single sample in a study of CD8 T cells in Susac syndrome. TCRdb called the immunoSEQ multiplex PCR reads again in MiXCR, with one record for every CDR3 protein. The sample has about 150,000 distinct CDR3 sequences, around 95% seen once; the top ten hold 0.15% to 0.2%. Source material: CD4+ T cells from PBMCs. The receptors shown here come from a human donor with Susac syndrome. CDR3s include the opening cysteine and the closing phenylalanine or tryptophan. D genes are given only for firm matches. Size tells how often a clone was seen (once, few, many) or the class of an expanded clone, and some rows leave it out.

v_gene: TRBV2
d_gene: TRBD2
abundance: -
j_gene: TRBJ2-1
CDR3aa: CASRGTSGSYNEQFF
CDR3nt: TGTGCCAGCAGGGGGACTAGCGGGAGTTACAATGAGCAGTTCTTC

v_gene: TRBV20-1
d_gene: -
abundance: -
j_gene: TRBJ2-5
CDR3aa: CSANQGNQETQYF
CDR3nt: TGCAGTGCTAACCAGGGCAACCAAGAGACCCAGTACTTC

v_gene: TRBV20-1
d_gene: -
abundance: -
j_gene: TRBJ1-5
CDR3aa: CSAMSGGGSQPQHF
CDR3nt: TGCAGTGCCATGAGTGGGGGAGGGAGTCAGCCCCAGCATTTT

v_gene: TRBV14
d_gene: -
abundance: once
j_gene: TRBJ2-3
CDR3aa: CASSQDRYATDTQYF
CDR3nt: TGTGCCAGCAGCCAAGATCGGTATGCTACAGATACGCAGTATTTT

v_gene: TRBV20-1
d_gene: -
abundance: -
j_gene: TRBJ2-2
CDR3aa: CSARPRVSNTGELFF
CDR3nt: TGCAGTGCTAGACCCAGGGTTTCGAACACCGGGGAGCTGTTTTTT

v_gene: TRBV15
d_gene: -
abundance: -
j_gene: TRBJ1-2
CDR3aa: CATSREGVGPGANYGYTF
CDR3nt: -

v_gene: TRBV20-1
d_gene: -
abundance: once
j_gene: TRBJ2-1
CDR3aa: CSVGFGAYEQFF
CDR3nt: TGCAGTGTAGGGTTTGGGGCGTATGAGCAGTTCTTC

v_gene: TRBV6-5
d_gene: TRBD1
abundance: -
j_gene: TRBJ1-1
CDR3aa: CASRGQGGTEAFF
CDR3nt: TGTGCCAGCAGGGGACAGGGGGGGACTGAAGCTTTCTTT

v_gene: TRBV7-3
d_gene: -
abundance: -
j_gene: TRBJ2-1
CDR3aa: CASSLASGLDYNEQFF
CDR3nt: TGTGCCAGCAGCCTTGCCTCGGGGCTAGACTACAATGAGCAGTTCTTC

v_gene: TRBV9
d_gene: TRBD2
abundance: -
j_gene: TRBJ2-3
CDR3aa: CASSAAPSGGTRTDTQYF
CDR3nt: TGTGCCAGCAGCGCCGCGCCCAGCGGGGGTACTCGCACAGATACGCAGTATTTT

v_gene: TRBV12-3/TRBV12-4
d_gene: -
abundance: once
j_gene: TRBJ1-2
CDR3aa: CASISPGRGARGYTF
CDR3nt: TGTGCCAGCATCTCACCTGGAAGGGGGGCTCGGGGCTACACCTTC

v_gene: TRBV25-1
d_gene: -
abundance: -
j_gene: TRBJ2-7
CDR3aa: CASSEQDNEQYF
CDR3nt: TGTGCCAGCAGTGAGCAGGACAATGAGCAGTACTTC

v_gene: TRBV29-1
d_gene: -
abundance: -
j_gene: TRBJ1-2
CDR3aa: CSVGQVYGYTF
CDR3nt: TGCAGCGTTGGACAAGTTTATGGCTACACCTTC

v_gene: TRBV5-6
d_gene: -
abundance: once
j_gene: TRBJ1-3
CDR3aa: CASSSPQGFSGNTIYF
CDR3nt: TGTGCCAGCAGCTCCCCACAGGGCTTCTCTGGAAACACCATATATTTT

v_gene: TRBV5-1
d_gene: TRBD2
abundance: once
j_gene: TRBJ2-2
CDR3aa: CASRLAGSTGELFF
CDR3nt: TGCGCCAGCAGACTAGCGGGGTCCACCGGGGAGCTGTTTTTT